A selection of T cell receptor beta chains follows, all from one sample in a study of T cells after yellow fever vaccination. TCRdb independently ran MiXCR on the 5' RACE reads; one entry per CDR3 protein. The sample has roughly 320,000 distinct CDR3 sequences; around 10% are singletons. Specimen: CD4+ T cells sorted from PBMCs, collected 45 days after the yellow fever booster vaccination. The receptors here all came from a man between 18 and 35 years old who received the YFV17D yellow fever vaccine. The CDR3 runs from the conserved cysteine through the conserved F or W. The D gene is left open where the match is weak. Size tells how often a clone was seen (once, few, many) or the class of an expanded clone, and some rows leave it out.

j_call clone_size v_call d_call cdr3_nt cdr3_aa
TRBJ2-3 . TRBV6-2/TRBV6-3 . TGTGCCAGCAGTAACAGGGCAGATACGCAGTATTTT CASSNRADTQYF
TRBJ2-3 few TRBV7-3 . TGTGCCAGCGGTAACGGTCGTAGTTCAGATACGCAGTATTTT CASGNGRSSDTQYF
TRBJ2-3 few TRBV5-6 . TGTGCCAGCAGCTTGGCCCTTGTTGCGGGAGATACGCAGTATTTT CASSLALVAGDTQYF
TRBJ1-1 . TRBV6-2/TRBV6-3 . TGTGCCAGCAAGAGTCGACAGATGAACACTGAAGCTTTCTTT CASKSRQMNTEAFF
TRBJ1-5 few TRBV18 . TGTGCCAGCTCACAGGCGGGCAATCAGCCCCAGCATTTT CASSQAGNQPQHF
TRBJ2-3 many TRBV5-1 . TGCGCCAGCAGGTATCGGGGGCTCACAGATACGCAGTATTTT CASRYRGLTDTQYF
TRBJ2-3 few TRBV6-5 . TGTGCCAGCAGTTACGGTCTCGTGGGGGCGAGCACAGATACGCAGTATTTT CASSYGLVGASTDTQYF
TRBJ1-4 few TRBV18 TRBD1 TGTGCCAGCTCACCAATCTCGACAGGGGGCAATGAAAAACTGTTTTTT CASSPISTGGNEKLFF
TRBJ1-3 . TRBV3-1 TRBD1 TGTGCCAGCAGCCAAGAGGACAGGGGCTCTGGAAACACCATATATTTT CASSQEDRGSGNTIYF
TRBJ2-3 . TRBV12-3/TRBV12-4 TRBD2 TGTGCCAGCAGCCGCGGGACTAGCGGGGGGGAAAAAGATACGCAGTATTTT CASSRGTSGGEKDTQYF
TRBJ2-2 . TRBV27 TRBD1 TGTGCCAGCAGTCCCAATTACAGGGGGCACACCGGGGAGCTGTTTTTT CASSPNYRGHTGELFF
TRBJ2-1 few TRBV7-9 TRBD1 TGTGCCAGCAGCCCCGAAGGACAGGGGAGGCAGTTCTTC CASSPEGQGRQFF
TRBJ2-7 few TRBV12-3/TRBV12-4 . TGTGCCAGCAGCTCCGGAGACGGCTACGAGCAGTACTTC CASSSGDGYEQYF
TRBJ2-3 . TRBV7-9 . TGTGCCAGCGGAGTGTCCACAGATACGCAGTATTTT CASGVSTDTQYF
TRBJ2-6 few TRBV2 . TGTGCCAGCAGTGAATACAGGAACTCTGGGGCCAACGTCCTGACTTTC CASSEYRNSGANVLTF
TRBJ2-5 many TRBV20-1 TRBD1 TGCAGTGCCCTGGACAGGGTGGTACCGACAGAGACCCAGTACTTC CSALDRVVPTETQYF
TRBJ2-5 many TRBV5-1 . TGCGCCAGCAGCACAGAGGGGCGTCAAGAGACCCAGTACTTC CASSTEGRQETQYF
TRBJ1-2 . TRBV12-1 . TGTGCCAGCAGCTTTGGGGGGACGGGAGGCTACACCTTC CASSFGGTGGYTF
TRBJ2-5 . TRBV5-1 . TGCGCCAGCAGCTTGATGCTCACCCACCAAGAGACCCAGTACTTC CASSLMLTHQETQYF
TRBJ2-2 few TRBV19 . TGTGCCAGTAGGATACCGACAGTAACCGGGGAGCTGTTTTTT CASRIPTVTGELFF
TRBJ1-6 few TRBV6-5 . TGTGCCAGCAGCCCACGGCAGGGGAATTCACCCCTCCACTTT CASSPRQGNSPLHF
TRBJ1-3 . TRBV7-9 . TGTGCCAGCAGCTTTTGGGGACGGGCTGGAAACACCATATATTTT CASSFWGRAGNTIYF
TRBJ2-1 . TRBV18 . TGTGCCAGCTCACCCATGGGTCCCGGGGGATACAATGAGCAGTTCTTC CASSPMGPGGYNEQFF
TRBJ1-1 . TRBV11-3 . TGTGCCAGCAGCTTAGAGACAGACACTGAAGCTTTCTTT CASSLETDTEAFF
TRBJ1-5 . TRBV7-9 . TGTGCCAGCAGCTTAATGGGGGGCGATCAGCCCCAGCATTTT CASSLMGGDQPQHF
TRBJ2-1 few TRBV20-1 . TGCAGTGCTAGCTTAGGAGACAATGAGCAGTTCTTC CSASLGDNEQFF
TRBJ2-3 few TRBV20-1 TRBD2 TGCAGTGCTAGAGATCGGGCGGGGGGCACAGATACGCAGTATTTT CSARDRAGGTDTQYF
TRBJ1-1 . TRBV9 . TGTGCCAGCAGCGTAGATCAGGGGATGAACACTGAAGCTTTCTTT CASSVDQGMNTEAFF
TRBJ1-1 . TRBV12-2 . TGTGCAAGTCGCTTGGGGGGTCCCAGCACTGAAGCTTTCTTT CASRLGGPSTEAFF
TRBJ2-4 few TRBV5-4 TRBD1 TGTGCCAGCAGCACAGGGGGGAGAGCCAAAAACATTCAGTACTTC CASSTGGRAKNIQYF
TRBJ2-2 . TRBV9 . TGTGCCAGCAGCCTCCAGGTTTACACCGGGGAGCTGTTTTTT CASSLQVYTGELFF
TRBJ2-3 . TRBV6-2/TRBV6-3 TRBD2 TGTGCCACGGCCAGCGGGGGGGGCACAGATACGCAGTATTTT CATASGGGTDTQYF
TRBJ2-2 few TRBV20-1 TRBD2 TGCAGTGCTAGAGCGCCGGGGGGGCGCACCGGGGAGCTGTTTTTT CSARAPGGRTGELFF
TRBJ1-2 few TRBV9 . TGTGCCAGCAGCCCTAGTCCGTCCTATGGCTACACCTTC CASSPSPSYGYTF
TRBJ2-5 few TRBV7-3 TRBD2 TGTGCCAGCAGCTTAAATGGGCGACTAGCGGGGTTCCAAGAGACCCAGTACTTC CASSLNGRLAGFQETQYF
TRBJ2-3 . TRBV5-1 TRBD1 TGCGCCAGCAGCTCCGGGGGACAGGGGAATTTTGCAGATACGCAGTATTTT CASSSGGQGNFADTQYF
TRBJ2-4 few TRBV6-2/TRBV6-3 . TGTGCCAGCAGTTACCGGATGGCGAACATTCAGTACTTC CASSYRMANIQYF
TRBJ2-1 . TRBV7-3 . TGTGCCAGCAGCTTAACCCGTTGGGGAGATGAGCAGTTCTTC CASSLTRWGDEQFF
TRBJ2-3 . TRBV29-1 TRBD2 TGCAGCGTTGAAAGGGCGTCGGGGGGAACGCAGTATTTT CSVERASGGTQYF
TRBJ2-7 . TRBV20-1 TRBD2 TGCAGTGCTAGACTAAGCGGGGGAGCTTACGAGCAGTACTTC CSARLSGGAYEQYF
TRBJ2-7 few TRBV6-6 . TGTGCCAGCAGTTACCCTGGAGACAGGCAATACGAGCAGTACTTC CASSYPGDRQYEQYF
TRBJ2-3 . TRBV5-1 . TGCGCCAGCAGCTTTAACCGGGACGTAGATACGCAGTATTTT CASSFNRDVDTQYF
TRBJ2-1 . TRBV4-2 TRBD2 TGTGCCAGCAGCAACAAACGGGGGGGCGATGAGCAGTTCTTC CASSNKRGGDEQFF
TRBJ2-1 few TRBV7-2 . TGTGCCAGCAGACCCATCCTGGAGGCGGGTGAGCAGTTCTTC CASRPILEAGEQFF
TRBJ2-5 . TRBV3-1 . TGTGCCAGCAGGCCCGGCCCTCAAATGCGTCAAGAGACCCAGTACTTC CASRPGPQMRQETQYF
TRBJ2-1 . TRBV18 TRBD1 TGTGCCAGCTCACCAAGGACAGGGGGGTGGGATGAGCAGTTCTTC CASSPRTGGWDEQFF
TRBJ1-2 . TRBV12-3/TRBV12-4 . TGTGCCAGCAGTTTCGGGGCAGGGGATAGTGGCTACACCTTC CASSFGAGDSGYTF
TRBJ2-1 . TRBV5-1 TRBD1 TGCGCCAGCAGCTTTAGGACAGGGGGCGACTTTGCCAATGAGCAGTTCTTC CASSFRTGGDFANEQFF
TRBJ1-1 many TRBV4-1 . TGCGCCAGCAGCCAAGATAGTGGGACAAGGGAATTCTTT CASSQDSGTREFF
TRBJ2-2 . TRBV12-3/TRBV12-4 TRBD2 TGTGCCAGCAGTCTGGGACTAGCGGGGACGAACACCGGGGAGCTGTTTTTT CASSLGLAGTNTGELFF
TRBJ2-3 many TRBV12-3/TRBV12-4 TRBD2 TGTGCCAGCAGTTTTAGGAGCGGGGGGAGCACAGATACGCAGTATTTT CASSFRSGGSTDTQYF
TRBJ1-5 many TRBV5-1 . TGCGCCAGCAGCTTGGGGGACCAGAATCAGCCCCAGCATTTT CASSLGDQNQPQHF
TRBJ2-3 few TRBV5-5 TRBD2 TGTGCCAGCAGCTCCCTAATAGCGGGGGGGACAGATACGCAGTATTTT CASSSLIAGGTDTQYF
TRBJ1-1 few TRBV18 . TGTGCCAGCTCCCTAATTCCAACAGGGTTGGCCACTGAAGCTTTCTTT CASSLIPTGLATEAFF
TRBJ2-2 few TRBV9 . TGTGCCAGCAGCGTAGGGGTGGGAACCGGGGAGCTGTTTTTT CASSVGVGTGELFF
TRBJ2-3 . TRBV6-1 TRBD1 TGTGCCAGCTTTTCAGGGACAGGGGGCTGGGATACGCAGTATTTT CASFSGTGGWDTQYF
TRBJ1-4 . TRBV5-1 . TGCGCCAGCAGCTTGGCCGGTATAGGGGCGGGTGAAAAACTGTTTTTT CASSLAGIGAGEKLFF
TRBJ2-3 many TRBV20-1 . TGCAGTGCTGGTCGTTTAGCGGATACGCAGTATTTT CSAGRLADTQYF
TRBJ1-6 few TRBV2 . TGTGCCAGCACCCTCCGCGGGGTCTCTAATTCACCCCTCCACTTT CASTLRGVSNSPLHF
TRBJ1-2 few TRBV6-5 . TGTGCCAGCAGTGACCCAGGGTTTGGCTACACCTTC CASSDPGFGYTF